These 15 T cell receptor beta chains were all obtained from the same sample, sequenced in a study of blood T cell repertoires in COVID-19 (dated by TCRdb to the early 2020s). Library creation used the immunoSEQ multiplex PCR assay. TCRdb provides this immuneACCESS table in a form limited to in-frame rearrangements. Some clones are lacking; in checked studies, under half of them reflect an unresolved V gene, and why the rest are absent is not known. The sample profile shows approximately 90,000 clones; around 87% of them were found once. The ten most abundant clones make up approximately 7% of the sample. Material for sequencing was peripheral blood. The receptors originated from a human donor with acute or convalescent COVID-19. The donor label of this sample is uncertain.

The gene calls are TRBV29-1 and TRBJ2-2; possible D gene TRBD2, 7 bases. Per germline, CDR1 SQVTM and CDR2 ANQGSEA. Deletions cut 6 bases from V and 7 bases from J, with 21 bases between. The CDR3 runs to 15 residues. The CDR3 bases are TGCAGCGTCCACACGGGTCGGGGGGCGAACGGGGAGCTGTTTTTT. Encoded protein: CSVHTGRGANGELFF.

In DNA form, the CDR3 reads TGTGCCAGCAGCCAAGTACTAGCGGGGGCGTCCACCGGGGAGCTGTTTTTT. Translating gives CASSQVLAGASTGELFF. The chain couples TRBV4-2 to TRBJ2-2; TRBD2 matches 11 bases. Germline CDR1 LGHNA, CDR2 YNFKEQ. V lost 1 base and J lost 4; bases outside the gene matches: 5. This CDR3 spans 17 amino acids.

V and J are TRBV18 and TRBJ1-6, with 7 bases aligning to TRBD1. Per germline, CDR1 KGHSH and CDR2 LQKENI. Losses at the gene ends were 6 bases for V and 8 bases for J; bases not matched to a gene: 10. This CDR3 is 15 amino acids long. The CDR3 bases are TGTGCCAGCTCGCCCAACGAGGGGGCCCATTCACCCCTCCACTTT. Protein sequence: CASSPNEGAHSPLHF.

This chain joins TRBV5-1 and TRBJ1-6; no clear D gene. This CDR3 contains 14 residues. V lost 0 bases to trimming and J lost 4 bases, with 5 bases between them. Per the germline V gene, CDR1 is SGHRS and CDR2 is YFSETQ. The CDR3 bases are TGCGCCAGCAGCTTGGACAGTTATAATTCACCCCTCCACTTT. This sequence encodes CASSLDSYNSPLHF.

The CDR3 here is CASSLLRGSGNTIYF. The CDR3 coding sequence is TGTGCCAGCAGCTTACTCAGAGGCTCTGGAAACACCATATATTTT. The gene calls are TRBV7-2 and TRBJ1-3; D ambiguous. Germline CDR1 SGHTA, CDR2 FQGNSA. The V end was cut by 2 bases, the J end by 0 bases, with 8 bases between. The CDR3 extends over 15 amino acids.

This clone was detected a few times. The rearrangement joins TRBV19 to TRBJ2-3, with a tentative D call TRBD2 (5 bases). The CDR3 runs 16 residues. Trimming removed 1 base from V and 0 bases from J, with 11 bases in between. Germline lookup yields CDR1 LNHDA and CDR2 SQIVND (reference sequence). The CDR3 DNA reads as TGTGCCAGTAGTATAGTTGGCGGGTTTAGCACAGATACGCAGTATTTT. As protein: CASSIVGGFSTDTQYF.

This clone occurred once. The V gene is TRBV28, the J gene TRBJ1-5; D gene uncertain. The CDR3 spans 12 residues. V lost 3 bases and J 6 bases, leaving 6 bases between the germline ends. Germline CDR1 is MDHEN and CDR2 is SYDVKM. The CDR3 sequence is CASSFAGQPQHF. The CDR3 coding sequence is TGTGCCAGCAGTTTTGCGGGTCAGCCCCAGCATTTT.

The chain recombines TRBV6-1 with TRBJ1-1, with 7 bases that match TRBD1. The CDR3 is made up of 15 amino acids. Trimming cost V 0 bases and J 3 bases; bases outside gene matches: 4. From germline, CDR1 is MNHNS and CDR2 SASEGT. The CDR3 DNA follows: TGTGCCAGCAGTGAAGCGGGACAGAGGGACACTGAAGCTTTCTTT. This sequence encodes CASSEAGQRDTEAFF.

As concerns this clone: This specimen includes other DNA sequences encoding the same CDR3. CDR3 bases: TGTGCCAGCAGCCCCGACAGCTCTGGAAACACCATATATTTT. Translation gives CASSPDSSGNTIYF. J is TRBJ1-3 and V is TRBV7-3; perhaps TRBD1 as D (5 bases). The germline V and J ends were trimmed by 5 bases and 0 bases, with 8 bases remaining between them. The CDR3 has 14 amino acids. Germline-derived CDR1 and CDR2 are SGHTA and FQGTGA.

The rearrangement joins TRBV9 to TRBJ1-3, with no clear D. V was clipped by 3 bases and J by 0 bases, with 4 bases between them. The CDR3 spans 13 residues. Germline CDR1 reads SGDLS; CDR2 reads YYNGEE. CDR3 amino acids: CASSDSSGNTIYF. In DNA form, the CDR3 reads TGTGCCAGCAGCGACTCCTCTGGAAACACCATATATTTT.

This clone was detected only once. The chain links TRBV24-1 to TRBJ2-2, with TRBD1 matching over 7 bases. V shed 6 bases and J 3 bases; nucleotides not matched to a gene: 12. Looked up from germline, CDR1 is KGHDR and CDR2 is SFDVKD. This CDR3 contains 17 residues. The CDR3 DNA is TGTGCCACCAGTCACCCCAACAGGGGCGGTTACACCGGGGAGCTGTTTTTT. Translated, it gives CATSHPNRGGYTGELFF.

This chain uses TRBV4-3 with TRBJ1-2; D gene uncertain. The CDR3 has 13 residues. The germline V gene has CDR1 LGHNA and CDR2 YSLEER. V was clipped by 6 bases and J by 4 bases, with 12 bases between them. The CDR3 reads CASSNIPSYGYTF. The CDR3, as DNA: TGCGCCAGCAGTAATATACCCAGCTATGGCTACACCTTC.

The chain employs TRBV28 and TRBJ1-1; the D is unclear. Trimming pared 9 bases from V and 4 bases from J, leaving 9 bases between. Per germline, CDR1 MDHEN and CDR2 SYDVKM. The CDR3 spans 11 residues. The DNA of the CDR3 is TGTGCCAGTACAAGAGGCACTGAAGCTTTCTTT. Its translation: CASTRGTEAFF.

The CDR3: CASRGTENTGELFF. The CDR3 DNA sequence: TGCGCCAGCCGAGGGACAGAAAACACCGGGGAGCTGTTTTTT. The chain links TRBV4-1 to TRBJ2-2; TRBD1 matches at 7 bases. The CDR3 sequence is 14 residues long. V dropped 8 bases and J dropped 2; count of bases not matched to a gene: 5. In germline, CDR1 is MGHRA, CDR2 YSYEKL.

The chain links TRBV29-1 to TRBJ2-4, with TRBD1 matching 10 bases. This CDR3 comprises 12 residues. With V trimmed by 4 bases and J by 7 bases, 1 base remained unmatched. Germline V gene data show CDR1 as SQVTM and CDR2 as ANQGSEA. CDR3 nucleotides: TGCAGCGTTGGGGACAGGGGTAACATTCAGTACTTC. Translating gives CSVGDRGNIQYF.